What follows are 6 T cell receptor beta chains derived from one specimen sequenced in a study of control samples from healthy donors and cancer patients. The table came from immunoSEQ multiplex PCR; TCRdb's copy has only in-frame clones and leaves some out. The data hold about 120,000 clones, with around 88% observed a single time. Sequencing input: blood. The receptors were sampled from a man aged 40-55 years in good health.

This chain links TRBV5-1 with TRBJ2-7; a possible D gene is TRBD2 (6 bases). The V end was cut by 3 bases, the J end by 7 bases, with 17 bases between. The CDR3 loop spans 14 amino acids. The germline V gene encodes CDR1 SGHRS and CDR2 YFSETQ. DNA of the CDR3: TGCGCCAGCAGCTCGGATTGGGGCCGGGGGGAGCAGTACTTC. Protein: CASSSDWGRGEQYF.

The V and J genes are TRBV6-2 or TRBV6-3 and TRBJ2-7; 11 bases fit TRBD2. CDR3 size: 15 residues. The V and J ends lost 6 bases and 4 bases, in that order; junction bases with no gene match: 8. The germline V gene encodes CDR1 MNHEY and CDR2 SVGEGT. CDR3 residues: CASSLSGGAGYEQYF. CDR3 nucleotides: TGTGCCAGCAGCCTTAGCGGGGGGGCCGGGTACGAGCAGTACTTC.

The chain has TRBV14 and TRBJ1-1; D unresolved. CDR1 is SGHDN, CDR2 FVKESK, per germline. The CDR3 has 12 residues. V lost 6 bases and J 11 bases, leaving 16 bases between the germline ends. The chain's CDR3 is CASSPSYEWAFF. CDR3 in DNA: TGTGCCAGCAGTCCAAGTTATGAATGGGCTTTCTTT.

The genes are TRBV7-8 and TRBJ1-2; D gene unclear. Per the germline V gene, CDR1 is SGHVS and CDR2 is FQNEAQ. The V end lost 5 bases, the J end lost 5 bases, and 15 bases lay between the germline ends. This CDR3 spans 14 amino acids. The CDR3 DNA sequence: TGTGCCAGCAGCCCCCGGGCAGTGAAGTATGGCTACACCTTC. Its translation is CASSPRAVKYGYTF.

The chain combines TRBV10-2 with TRBJ1-2; 7 bases agree with TRBD1. V dropped 5 bases and J dropped 1; count of bases not matched to a gene: 4. Per germline, CDR1 WSHSY and CDR2 SAAADI. The CDR3 contains 14 residues. The CDR3 loop is CASSPDRSNYGYTF. The DNA of the CDR3 is TGCGCCAGCAGTCCGGACAGGAGTAACTATGGCTACACCTTC.

This clone came up once. This rearrangement joins TRBV7-2 to TRBJ1-6, with 12 nucleotides matching TRBD1. Germline V CDR1 and CDR2: SGHTA, FQGNSA. CDR3 length equals 16 residues. V lost 5 bases and J lost 10; bases outside the gene matches: 9. The CDR3 protein is CASSPRGQGAISPLHF. CDR3 nucleotides: TGTGCCAGCAGCCCTAGGGGACAGGGGGCTATCTCACCCCTCCACTTT.